The 21 T cell receptor beta chains given below trace back to one sample, sequenced in a study of early T cells in non-severe SARS-CoV-2 infection. MiXCR was run by TCRdb on the 5' RACE reads, yielding one entry per CDR3 protein. Of around 26,000 distinct CDR3 sequences in the sample, around 4.6% are singletons; the top ten hold roughly 11%. Sequenced input: whole blood. Source of these receptors: an adult who was a healthcare worker with PCR-confirmed SARS-CoV-2 infection or an uninfected control (not recorded which).

This clonotype was seen many times. The chain combines TRBV5-6 with TRBJ2-7; 11 bases line up with TRBD2. The CDR3 consists of 14 residues. Germline V gene lookup returns CDR1 SGHDT and CDR2 YYEEEE. Trimming removed 4 bases from V and 6 bases from J; junction bases left unmatched: 6. DNA of the CDR3: TGTGCCAGCAGCACTAGCGGGAGTACTTTCGAGCAGTACTTC. This encodes CASSTSGSTFEQYF.

This clonotype has a count of ten or more. The chain employs TRBV6-5 and TRBJ2-4, with D maybe TRBD1 (6 bases). Germline CDR1 and CDR2: MNHEY and SVGAGI. The V gene lost 0 bases and the J gene lost 9 bases, with 18 bases spanning the gap. This CDR3 has 16 amino acids. CDR3 DNA sequence: TGTGCCAGCAGTTACTCGAGTGGGGGCGAGGGAGCCATTCAGTACTTC. Translating it yields CASSYSSGGEGAIQYF.

This clonotype was counted ten times or more. A read error may produce the germline difference seen at one junction end. The chain links TRBV11-2 to TRBJ2-1, with 7 nucleotides matching TRBD2. The CDR3 loop spans 15 amino acids. Germline assignment: CDR1 SGHAT and CDR2 FQNNGV. The CDR3 nucleotides are TGTGCCAGCAGCCTAGAGCCGGGGGGATACAATGAGCAGTTCTTC. It yields the protein CASSLEPGGYNEQFF.

This clonotype was detected ten times or more. The CDR3 region has the DNA TGTGCCAGCAGCAAAGGACCCCTCGACATCGGGGAGCTGTTTTTT. Amino acids: CASSKGPLDIGELFF. This rearrangement joins TRBV21-1 to TRBJ2-2; TRBD1 is the table's D call, not checked against the DNA. TRBV21-1 is listed as a pseudogene. The CDR3 sequence is 15 residues long.

Ten or more counts support this clonotype. The chain joins TRBV10-3 to TRBJ2-3; no clear D gene. Germline V gene data show CDR1 as ENHRY and CDR2 as SYGVKD. Deletions cut 3 bases from V and 0 bases from J, with 7 bases between. This CDR3 region has 14 residues. DNA of the CDR3: TGTGCCATCAGTGACGTCGGCAGCACAGATACGCAGTATTTT. It encodes CAISDVGSTDTQYF.

The sample holds many counts of this clonotype. The chain joins TRBV6-2 or TRBV6-3 to TRBJ2-7, with D perhaps matching TRBD1 (6 bases). The V gene's germline CDR1 is MNHEY and CDR2 SVGEGT. The CDR3 contains 14 residues. The V end was cut by 5 bases, the J end by 2 bases, with 13 bases between. CDR3 bases: TGTGCCAGCAGTACTCGACAGGATCCCTACGAGCAGTACGTC. This sequence encodes CASSTRQDPYEQYV.

This clonotype was picked up many times. J is TRBJ2-3 and V is TRBV7-9; TRBD1 aligns across 12 bases. The CDR3 runs 17 residues. Germline V gene sequence: CDR1 SEHNR, CDR2 FQNEAQ (reference sequence). J lost 4 bases, V lost 5 bases, and 10 bases had no gene match. The CDR3 DNA follows: TGTGCCAGCAGCCCAGGTTCGGGACAGGGGGCCTCAGATACGCAGTATTTT. This codes for CASSPGSGQGASDTQYF.

In its sample, this clonotype was seen many times. V gene TRBV7-6 combines with J gene TRBJ2-1, with 11 bases identical to TRBD2. The J segment lost 7 bases and the V segment lost 1 base, leaving 0 bases of the junction unmatched. The germline V gene has CDR1 SGHVS and CDR2 FNYEAQ. CDR3 length equals 14 residues. CDR3 nucleotide sequence: TGTGCCAGCAGCTTAGGACTAGCGGGGAATGAGCAGTTCTTC. This translates into CASSLGLAGNEQFF.

This clonotype has at least ten counts. V and J are TRBV11-2 and TRBJ1-1; 7 bases match TRBD1. From germline, CDR1 is SGHAT and CDR2 FQNNGV. This CDR3 is built from 15 residues. J gave up 2 bases and V 5 bases, and 8 bases lay outside the gene matches. The CDR3 protein is CASSVRQGLNTEAFF. The CDR3 DNA reads as TGTGCCAGCAGCGTACGACAGGGCTTAAACACTGAAGCTTTCTTT.

The sample holds many counts of this clonotype. The CDR3 DNA reads as TGTGCCATCAGTGAAGGCAGGGAGACAGATACGCAGTATTTT. Its protein is CAISEGRETDTQYF. The chain links TRBV10-3 to TRBJ2-3; the D call may be TRBD1 or TRBD2 (5 bases each). CDR3 length equals 14 residues. Looked up from germline, CDR1 is ENHRY and CDR2 is SYGVKD. The germline V and J ends were trimmed by 3 bases and 3 bases, with 10 bases remaining between them.

This clonotype was picked up many times. The V gene is TRBV4-3, the J gene TRBJ2-3; D gene uncertain. The CDR3 covers 13 residues. V dropped 1 base and J dropped 4 bases, with 6 bases sitting between them. CDR1 is LGHNA, CDR2 YSLEER, per germline. This chain's CDR3 is CASSQVPADTQYF. In DNA form, the CDR3 reads TGCGCCAGCAGCCAAGTTCCTGCAGATACGCAGTATTTT.

This clonotype has a count of ten or more. This chain connects TRBV27 to TRBJ1-1, with D possibly matching TRBD1 (6 bases). The length of the CDR3 is 14 residues. Germline CDR1 is MNHEY and CDR2 is SMNVEV (reference sequence). Trimming cost V 6 bases and J 2 bases, with 13 bases left between them. CDR3 residues: CASRPQGYNTEAFF. CDR3 in DNA: TGTGCCAGCAGACCACAGGGATATAACACTGAAGCTTTCTTT.

Many counts were recorded for this clonotype. V and J are TRBV20-1 and TRBJ2-2, with D tentatively TRBD2 (6 bases). Deletions cut 5 bases from V and 7 bases from J, with 14 bases between. The germline V gene encodes CDR1 DFQATT and CDR2 SNEGSKA (reference sequence). The CDR3 contains 13 residues. The DNA for the CDR3 is TGCAGTGCTCGGCACGCTAGCGACGGGGAGCTGTTTTTT. This gives the protein CSARHASDGELFF.

This clonotype was observed at least ten times. The V gene is TRBV29-1, the J gene TRBJ2-1; D is unresolved. This CDR3 is 14 amino acids long. Germline V gives CDR1 SQVTM, CDR2 ANQGSEA. Deletions cut 8 bases from V and 0 bases from J, with 14 bases between. Here the CDR3 DNA reads TGCAGCTCCATAACACTCGTCTCCTACAATGAGCAGTTCTTC. This codes for CSSITLVSYNEQFF.

In its sample, this clonotype was seen a few times. V and J are TRBV6-2 or TRBV6-3 and TRBJ2-7; 11 bases agree with TRBD2. This CDR3 region has 16 residues. The germline V gene has CDR1 MNHEY and CDR2 SVGEGT. V shed 2 bases and J 3 bases; nucleotides not matched to a gene: 6. CDR3 residues: CASSYDTSGSFYEQYF. The CDR3 DNA follows: TGTGCCAGCAGTTACGACACTAGCGGGAGTTTCTACGAGCAGTACTTC.

The sample holds many counts of this clonotype. The rearrangement links TRBV6-6 to TRBJ1-1, with D uncertain. The CDR3 loop spans 13 amino acids. The germline CDR1 and CDR2 sequences are MNHNY and SVGAGI (reference sequence). Trimming cost V 2 bases and J 5 bases, with 9 bases left between them. The CDR3: CASSYVGRTEAFF. For the CDR3, the DNA is TGTGCCAGCAGTTACGTGGGTAGGACTGAAGCTTTCTTT.

This clonotype has ten or more counts. V gene TRBV12-5 combines with J gene TRBJ2-5; D is perhaps TRBD2 (5 bases). The V end lost 5 bases, the J end lost 3 bases, and 16 bases lay between the germline ends. This CDR3 is 15 amino acids long. In germline, CDR1 is LGHNT, CDR2 FRNRAP. CDR3 sequence: CASGPPGLAKETQYF. CDR3 nucleotide sequence: TGTGCTAGTGGTCCCCCGGGATTGGCCAAAGAGACCCAGTACTTC. Filled out from reference TRBV12-5 and TRBJ2-5, the complete variable domain reads DARVTQTPRHKVTEMGQEVTMRCQPILGHNTVFWYRQTMMQGLELLAYFRNRAPLDDSGMPKDRFSAEMPDATLATLKIQPSEPRDSAVYFCASGPPGLAKETQYFGPGTRLLVL.

This clonotype was detected many times. V usage is TRBV19 and J usage is TRBJ2-1; no reliable D call. Trimming cost V 3 bases and J 6 bases, with 3 bases left between them. There are 11 residues in the CDR3. Germline V gene lookup returns CDR1 LNHDA and CDR2 SQIVND (reference sequence). CDR3 residues: CASSMTNEQFF. CDR3 nucleotides: TGTGCCAGTAGTATGACCAATGAGCAGTTCTTC.

This clonotype occurred many times. The rearrangement uses TRBV20-1 and TRBJ2-5; possibly TRBD2 for D (5 bases). The V and J ends lost 6 bases and 2 bases respectively, with 13 bases between them. This CDR3 comprises 13 residues. Per the germline V gene, CDR1 is DFQATT and CDR2 is SNEGSKA (reference sequence). In DNA form, the CDR3 reads TGCAGTGCCAGCCGGGAACTTCAAGAGACCCAGTACTTC. Translated, it gives CSASRELQETQYF.

This clonotype was seen at least ten times. V gene TRBV6-5 combines with J gene TRBJ2-5, with 11 bases that match TRBD2. This CDR3 region has 16 residues. Germline values: CDR1 MNHEY, CDR2 SVGAGI. V shed 0 bases and J 1 base; nucleotides not matched to a gene: 1. In DNA form, the CDR3 reads TGTGCCAGCAGTTACTCCGGGACTAGCGGCCAAGAGACCCAGTACTTC. This gives the protein CASSYSGTSGQETQYF.

This clonotype has a count of ten or more. This chain uses TRBV6-4 with TRBJ2-1, with 7 bases identical to TRBD2. This CDR3 spans 15 amino acids. CDR1 and CDR2 from the germline V gene are MRHNA and SNTAGT. The V segment lost 5 bases and the J segment 2 bases; nucleotides outside the gene matches: 6. In DNA form, the CDR3 reads TGTGCCAGCAGTCCCAGCGGGACGACCTACAATGAGCAGTTCTTC. Amino acids: CASSPSGTTYNEQFF.